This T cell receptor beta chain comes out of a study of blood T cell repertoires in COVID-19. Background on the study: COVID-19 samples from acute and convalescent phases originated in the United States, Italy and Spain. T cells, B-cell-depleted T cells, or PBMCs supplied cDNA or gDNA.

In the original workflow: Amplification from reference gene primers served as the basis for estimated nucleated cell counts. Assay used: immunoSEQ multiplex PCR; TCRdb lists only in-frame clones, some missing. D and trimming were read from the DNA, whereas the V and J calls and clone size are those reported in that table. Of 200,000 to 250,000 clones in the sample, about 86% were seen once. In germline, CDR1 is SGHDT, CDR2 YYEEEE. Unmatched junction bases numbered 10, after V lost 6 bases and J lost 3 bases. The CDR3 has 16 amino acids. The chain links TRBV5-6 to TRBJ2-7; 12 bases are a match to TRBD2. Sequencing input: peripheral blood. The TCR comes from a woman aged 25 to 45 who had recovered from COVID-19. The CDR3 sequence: CASTQQTSGRGYEQYF. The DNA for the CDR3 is TGTGCCAGCACACAACAGACTAGCGGGAGAGGCTACGAGCAGTACTTC.